A selection of T cell receptor beta chains follows, all from one sample in a study of CD8 T cells in ankylosing spondylitis. TCRdb used MiXCR to reprocess the 5' RACE reads, holding one entry per CDR3 protein. The data hold 350,000 to 400,000 distinct CDR3 sequences, with about 20% observed a single time. The sequenced sample was blood, either unsorted or a sorted T cell fraction (not recorded which). The origin of the receptors is a male donor with ankylosing spondylitis or in good health (not recorded which). The CDR3 runs from the conserved cysteine through the conserved F or W. The D gene is left open where the match is weak. The size field is filled for only some rows; it gives once, few, many or a size class.

DNA | CDR3 | V | D | J | size
TGTGCCAGTACGTCCGGGACCACCTACGAGCAGTACTTC | CASTSGTTYEQYF | TRBV3-1 | . | TRBJ2-7 | .
TGCAGCGTTGAGGGGGACAGGGGGTCGTACGAGCAGTACTTC | CSVEGDRGSYEQYF | TRBV29-1 | TRBD1 | TRBJ2-7 | .
TGTGCCAGCAGCTGGACAGTCTCCTCCTACGAGCAGTACTTC | CASSWTVSSYEQYF | TRBV7-9 | . | TRBJ2-7 | few
TGCAGTGCCTTCAATGAGCAGTTCTTC | CSAFNEQFF | TRBV20-1 | . | TRBJ2-1 | many
TGTGCCAGCTCACCATTCAGCAATGAGCAGTTCTTC | CASSPFSNEQFF | TRBV18 | . | TRBJ2-1 | few
TGTGCCTGGAGTGCCGGGGGGGCCGGAGATACGCAGTATTTT | CAWSAGGAGDTQYF | TRBV30 | TRBD2 | TRBJ2-3 | .
TGTGCCAGCAGCCGTAGGGACACTCCCTACAATGAGCAGTTCTTC | CASSRRDTPYNEQFF | TRBV16 | . | TRBJ2-1 | .
TGTGCCACCAGCAGAGGGGGGACAGGGAGCAGCGAGCAGTACTTC | CATSRGGTGSSEQYF | TRBV15 | TRBD1 | TRBJ2-7 | few
TGTGCCAGCGGTGCCTCCCCCACCCCCAGCACAGATACGCAGTATTTT | CASGASPTPSTDTQYF | TRBV11-2 | . | TRBJ2-3 | few
TGTGCCAGCAGCGGGGGACCTCGCTTAGACGAGCAGTACTTC | CASSGGPRLDEQYF | TRBV7-9 | . | TRBJ2-7 | .
TGCAGTGCCCTTTCCACCACTAGCTCCCAAGAGACCCAGTACTTC | CSALSTTSSQETQYF | TRBV20-1 | . | TRBJ2-5 | .
TGTGCCAGCACCCCTGACTCGTCCTACAATGAGCAGTTCTTC | CASTPDSSYNEQFF | TRBV11-2 | . | TRBJ2-1 | .
TGTGCCAGCAGCCGGAACGGGAACACAGATACGCAGTATTTT | CASSRNGNTDTQYF | TRBV5-6 | . | TRBJ2-3 | few
TGCGCCAGCAGTGAGTCTTCCCTAGCGCATGTGATAGGAGAGACCCAGTACTTC | CASSESSLAHVIGETQYF | TRBV10-2 | . | TRBJ2-5 | .
TGTGCCACCAGCAGAGTCCGCGCAGCGGGGCAAGAGACCCAGTACTTC | CATSRVRAAGQETQYF | TRBV15 | TRBD2 | TRBJ2-5 | .
TGTGCCATCAGTGAGATAGGGGGGGGGACTGAAGCTTTCTTT | CAISEIGGGTEAFF | TRBV10-3 | . | TRBJ1-1 | .
TGTGCCAGCAGCTTGTCGCATAGCACAGATACGCAGTATTTT | CASSLSHSTDTQYF | TRBV11-2 | . | TRBJ2-3 | .
TGTGCCATCAGTGACCCGGACAGGGGTCATACTGAAGCTTTCTTT | CAISDPDRGHTEAFF | TRBV10-3 | TRBD1 | TRBJ1-1 | .
TGTGCCAGCAGCGAAGGTCCAGGGGACTCCTACGAGCAGTACTTC | CASSEGPGDSYEQYF | TRBV2 | . | TRBJ2-7 | .
TGTGCCAGCAGCCCATACGGACAGGGCGACTATAATTCACCCCTCCACTTT | CASSPYGQGDYNSPLHF | TRBV16 | TRBD1 | TRBJ1-6 | few
TGCAGCGTTGAAGATTGGACAGGGCTCTCCTACGAGCAGTACTTC | CSVEDWTGLSYEQYF | TRBV29-1 | TRBD1 | TRBJ2-7 | few
TGCGCCAGCAGCTTGTCCGGGGGCGGAATAGAGACCCAGTACTTC | CASSLSGGGIETQYF | TRBV5-1 | . | TRBJ2-5 | few
TGTGCCAGCAGGCCCGGGACAGGCATAAACACCGGGGAGCTGTTTTTT | CASRPGTGINTGELFF | TRBV12-3/TRBV12-4 | TRBD1 | TRBJ2-2 | few
TGTGCCAGCAAGGGGGTACACTATGGCTACACCTTC | CASKGVHYGYTF | TRBV7-9 | . | TRBJ1-2 | .